This T cell receptor (beta chain) was recovered during a study of shared clonotypes between healthy human individuals. Study-level information: Three plates each covered CD4 naive and memory; CD8 naive two, CD8 memory one. Study observations and caveats: Rarefaction showed that sequencing of sorted subsets was incomplete (despite large depth).

The data were produced by immunoSEQ multiplex PCR, yet TCRdb's version contains in-frame clones alone and is incomplete. In the table there are about 1,900,000 clones, over 85% of which are singletons. Worth noting for this clone: The antigen is not known.

Only CD45RO-negative cells positively selected for CCR7 counted as naive CD8 cells, so terminally differentiated effector memory CD45RA+ cells were excluded. This clonotype originated in a man younger than 30 in good health. Sample: naive CD8+ T cells sorted from blood.

The CDR3 loop is CASSSVVRDWNTEAFF. The CDR3 DNA is TGTGCCAGCAGCTCCGTAGTCCGGGACTGGAACACTGAAGCTTTCTTT. The V call is TRBV7-8, the J call TRBJ1-1, with D perhaps TRBD1 (5 bases). V was shortened by 4 bases and J by 1 base, with 16 bases between the two germline ends. Germline assignment: CDR1 SGHVS and CDR2 FQNEAQ. The CDR3 length is 16 residues. Together with reference TRBV7-8 and TRBJ1-1, the CDR3 gives the full variable domain: GAGVSQSPRYKVAKRGQDVALRCDPISGHVSLFWYQQALGQGPEFLTYFQNEAQLDKSGLPSDRFFAERPEGSVSTLKIQRTQQEDSAVYLCASSSVVRDWNTEAFFGQGTRLTVV.